The 18 T cell receptor beta chains below all came from one sample that was sequenced in a study of shared clonotypes between healthy human individuals (dated by TCRdb to between 2020 and 2021). Library generation was performed with the immunoSEQ multiplex PCR assay. TCRdb limited this immuneACCESS table to in-frame rearrangements with V and J called. A share of clones is missing; checked studies link under half to unresolved V genes, and the rest is unexplained. This sample has over 850,000 clones in its table, and around 78% of those were observed once. The ten most abundant clones make up roughly 0.55% of the sample. The material sequenced was memory CD4+ T cells from PBMCs. Sample cell subset or site, as interpreted from the label and publication: CD45RA-negative fraction. All receptors come from a man between 18 and 29 years old in good health. Some clones in this sample may be carry-over from other donors' samples.

The rearrangement links TRBV7-9 to TRBJ2-5; 7 bases align to TRBD1. Germline V CDR1 and CDR2: SEHNR, FQNEAQ (reference sequence). Germline trimming cut 1 base from V and 3 bases from J; bases unmatched to any gene: 11. There are 17 residues in the CDR3. CDR3 loop: CASSLGTVRDSEETQYF. CDR3 sequence (DNA): TGTGCCAGCAGCTTAGGGACGGTACGGGACAGCGAAGAGACCCAGTACTTC.

CDR3 in DNA: TGTGCCAGCAGTGAAGTCGGGGAAGATACGCAGTATTTT. It codes for CASSEVGEDTQYF. V is TRBV2 and J is TRBJ2-3; D is possibly TRBD2 (5 bases). V lost 1 base and J lost 5, with 7 bases in between. The CDR3 contains 13 residues. The V gene's germline CDR1 is SNHLY and CDR2 FYNNEI.

Concerning this clone itself: This specimen includes other DNA sequences encoding the same CDR3. This chain joins TRBV5-1 and TRBJ2-1; D is possibly TRBD1 (5 bases). Germline CDR1 SGHRS, CDR2 YFSETQ. With 4 bases removed from V and 6 bases from J, the gap between germline ends came to 14 bases. CDR3 size: 14 residues. CDR3: CASSLDRGTNEQFF. The DNA of the CDR3 is TGCGCCAGCAGCCTGGATAGGGGAACCAATGAGCAGTTCTTC. Based on the CDR3 plus reference TRBV5-1 and TRBJ2-1, the full variable domain is KAGVTQTPRYLIKTRGQQVTLSCSPISGHRSVSWYQQTPGQGLQFLFEYFSETQRNKGNFPGRFSGRQFSNSRSEMNVSTLELGDSALYLCASSLDRGTNEQFFGPGTRLTVL.

This clone was recorded many times. The V gene is TRBV4-3, the J gene TRBJ2-1, with no clear D. The CDR3 is 17 residues long. Germline loops: CDR1 LGHNA, CDR2 YSLEER. Trimming stripped 1 base from V and 0 bases from J, with 13 bases between. The CDR3 DNA sequence: TGCGCCAGCAGCCAAGGGGTCGGGCGGAGCTCCTACAATGAGCAGTTCTTC. It translates to CASSQGVGRSSYNEQFF.

J is TRBJ2-2 and V is TRBV5-1, with D possibly TRBD1 on 7 matching bases. This CDR3 has 16 residues. In germline, CDR1 is SGHRS, CDR2 YFSETQ. The V gene lost 4 bases and the J gene lost 4 bases, with 17 bases spanning the gap. CDR3 in amino acids: CASSRAGQSLTGELFF. The CDR3 DNA reads as TGCGCCAGCAGCCGCGCGGGACAGTCCCTCACCGGGGAGCTGTTTTTT.

The rearrangement uses TRBV28 and TRBJ1-4; the match to TRBD1 covers 7 bases. The CDR3 has 13 amino acids. Per the germline V gene, CDR1 is MDHEN and CDR2 is SYDVKM. Unmatched junction bases numbered 2, after V lost 8 bases and J lost 2 bases. CDR3 region: CASSGQTNEKLFF. For the CDR3, the DNA is TGTGCCAGCTCGGGACAGACTAATGAAAAACTGTTTTTT.

V gene TRBV6-5 combines with J gene TRBJ2-7; D possibly uses TRBD1 or TRBD2 (6 bases each). V was clipped by 6 bases and J by 6 bases, with 21 bases between them. In germline, CDR1 is MNHEY, CDR2 SVGAGI. This CDR3 is built from 15 residues. This chain's CDR3 is CASSPPGLGGGEQYF. CDR3 nucleotide sequence: TGTGCCAGCAGCCCGCCGGGACTGGGGGGCGGCGAGCAGTACTTC.

The CDR3 sequence is CASSSITTSTDTQYF. For the CDR3, the DNA is TGTGCCAGCAGCTCCATAACGACTAGCACAGATACGCAGTATTTT. This chain connects TRBV7-9 to TRBJ2-3; D is undetermined. From germline, CDR1 is SEHNR and CDR2 FQNEAQ (reference sequence). V gave up 4 bases and J gave up 0 bases, with 11 bases separating them. This CDR3 spans 15 amino acids.

V and J are TRBV27 and TRBJ1-2; TRBD1 matches at 7 bases. After removal of 6 bases from V and 8 bases from J, the junction contained 9 bases not matched to a gene. The CDR3 consists of 13 residues. Germline CDR1 reads MNHEY; CDR2 reads SMNVEV (reference sequence). CDR3 DNA: TGTGCCAGCAGAAGGGGGACAGAAGGAGGCTACACCTTC. Translation: CASRRGTEGGYTF.

The genes are TRBV29-1 and TRBJ2-1, with D unresolved. The CDR3 is 14 amino acids. With 7 bases removed from V and 0 bases from J, the gap between germline ends came to 13 bases. Germline V gives CDR1 SQVTM, CDR2 ANQGSEA. The CDR3 loop is CSGNVGGSYNEQFF. The DNA for the CDR3 is TGCAGCGGAAATGTAGGCGGCTCCTACAATGAGCAGTTCTTC.

CDR3 sequence (DNA): TGTGCCAGCAGCTTAGCTGCCGCCCAAGGGGGCGCTTTCTTT. Translated: CASSLAAAQGGAFF. V usage is TRBV7-9 and J usage is TRBJ1-1; 7 positions agree with TRBD1. This CDR3 comprises 14 residues. V dropped 0 bases and J dropped 11; count of bases not matched to a gene: 9. Germline CDR1 SEHNR, CDR2 FQNEAQ (reference sequence).

This rearrangement joins TRBV7-3 to TRBJ2-7, with D perhaps TRBD2 (5 bases). From germline, CDR1 is SGHTA and CDR2 FQGTGA. V dropped 0 bases and J dropped 4 bases, with 10 bases sitting between them. This CDR3 has 14 residues. CDR3: CASSLTAVDYEQYF. The CDR3 nucleotides are TGTGCCAGCAGCTTAACAGCGGTCGATTACGAGCAGTACTTC.

The chain carries TRBV5-4 and TRBJ2-7, with 9 bases fitting TRBD2. The CDR3 is 15 amino acids. Germline V gives CDR1 SGHNT, CDR2 YYREEE (reference sequence). J lost 6 bases, V lost 4 bases, and 11 bases had no gene match. The CDR3 loop is CASSTKGGRAAEQYF. The CDR3 DNA sequence: TGTGCCAGCAGCACAAAGGGCGGGAGGGCTGCCGAGCAGTACTTC. Filled out from reference TRBV5-4 and TRBJ2-7, the complete variable domain reads ETGVTQSPTHLIKTRGQQVTLRCSSQSGHNTVSWYQQALGQGPQFIFQYYREEENGRGNFPPRFSGLQFPNYSSELNVNALELDDSALYLCASSTKGGRAAEQYFGPGTRLTVT.

Ten or more counts support this clone. The V and J genes are TRBV7-2 and TRBJ2-7, with 8 bases aligning to TRBD1. This CDR3 is built from 14 residues. In germline, CDR1 is SGHTA, CDR2 FQGNSA. J lost 3 bases, V lost 5 bases, and 6 bases had no gene match. Here the CDR3 reads CASSTHRGYYEQYF. CDR3 DNA sequence: TGTGCCAGCAGCACGCACAGGGGGTACTACGAGCAGTACTTC.

As regards this clone: Other DNA sequences from this sample encode an identical CDR3 as well. This chain connects TRBV5-1 to TRBJ1-1; D is uncertain. This CDR3 is built from 11 residues. Trimming stripped 1 base from V and 2 bases from J, with 0 bases between. Germline assignment: CDR1 SGHRS and CDR2 YFSETQ. CDR3: CASSLNTEAFF. The DNA for the CDR3 is TGCGCCAGCAGCTTGAACACTGAAGCTTTCTTT.

There are a few counts of this clone. This rearrangement joins TRBV6-4 to TRBJ1-2; TRBD1 agrees at 10 bases. After removal of 4 bases from V and 5 bases from J, the junction contained 7 bases not matched to a gene. This CDR3 contains 15 residues. Per the germline V gene, CDR1 is MRHNA and CDR2 is SNTAGT. CDR3 residues: CASSAGGQGLYGYTF. The CDR3 DNA sequence: TGTGCCAGCAGTGCAGGGGGACAGGGGCTTTATGGCTACACCTTC.

Remarks on this clone: A much larger clone is a single base away; this may be a read error. The chain is built from TRBV30 and TRBJ2-2; no definite D call. This CDR3 is built from 14 residues. CDR1 and CDR2 (germline): GTSNPN, SVGIG (reference sequence). This CDR3 is CARSATRSTGELFF. The DNA of the CDR3 is TGTGCCCGGAGTGCCACCCGAAGCACCGGGGAGCTGTTTTTT.

This rearrangement joins TRBV6-1 to TRBJ1-4, with unresolved D. Trimming cost V 6 bases and J 8 bases, with 16 bases left between them. Germline V CDR1 and CDR2: MNHNS, SASEGT. This CDR3 has 14 amino acids. CDR3 coding DNA: TGTGCCAGCAGCCGGACGGGAGTAGGGGAAAAACTGTTTTTT. It specifies CASSRTGVGEKLFF.